Shown below are 11 T cell receptor beta chains from a single sample sequenced in a study of cytomegalovirus exposure and HLA in healthy donors. The PCR made use of 60 Vbeta and 13 Jbeta primers. Clones were sequenced by immunoSEQ multiplex PCR, and TCRdb holds only the in-frame ones, with some missing. The sample holds more than 90,000 clones; approximately 77% are singletons and the top ten take 4.9%. Source material: PBMCs. The receptors here all came from a man between 45 and 60 years old in good health and CMV-seropositive.

This clone was observed a handful of times. The sample has other DNA sequences that encode this CDR3 too. This chain links TRBV5-1 with TRBJ1-4; 8 nucleotides line up with TRBD1. The germline V gene has CDR1 SGHRS and CDR2 YFSETQ. The CDR3 spans 16 residues. Unmatched junction bases numbered 10, after V lost 4 bases and J lost 5 bases. This CDR3 reads CASSPGSTGENEKLFF. CDR3 DNA: TGCGCCAGCAGCCCAGGATCGACAGGGGAAAATGAAAAACTGTTTTTT.

Note on this clone: Other DNA sequences in this sample translate to the same CDR3. The chain joins TRBV30 to TRBJ2-2, with 9 bases aligning to TRBD2. The germline V gene encodes CDR1 GTSNPN and CDR2 SVGIG (reference sequence). The ends lost 0 bases at V and 2 bases at J; junction bases unmatched: 1. This CDR3 comprises 15 residues. Written as DNA, the CDR3 is TGTGCCTGGAGTGTAGCGGGAGGAAACACCGGGGAGCTGTTTTTT. Encoded protein: CAWSVAGGNTGELFF.

The chain links TRBV5-1 to TRBJ2-1; D may be TRBD2 (7 bases). The CDR3 runs to 13 residues. Trimming took 4 bases from V and 7 from J, leaving 12 bases between them. Looked up from germline, CDR1 is SGHRS and CDR2 is YFSETQ. CDR3 in DNA: TGCGCCAGCAGCCCCAAGGGGGGGAATGAGCAGTTCTTC. Encoded protein: CASSPKGGNEQFF.

This sequence joins TRBV6-1 and TRBJ2-5; TRBD1 matches at 7 bases. V shed 4 bases, J shed 3 bases, and the junction held 8 bases outside the gene matches. Germline assignment: CDR1 MNHNS and CDR2 SASEGT. CDR3 length equals 15 residues. The CDR3 DNA reads as TGTGCCAGCAGTGTTTGGACAGGTGGTGAAGAGACCCAGTACTTC. Its translation: CASSVWTGGEETQYF.

The chain recombines TRBV18 with TRBJ1-1; no definite D call. V was trimmed by 1 base and J by 0 bases, leaving 6 bases between them. This CDR3 is built from 14 residues. The germline V gene has CDR1 KGHSH and CDR2 LQKENI. This CDR3 is CASSPLSLNTEAFF. CDR3 coding DNA: TGTGCCAGCTCACCACTGTCTCTGAACACTGAAGCTTTCTTT.

The chain joins TRBV5-1 to TRBJ2-1, with TRBD2 matching 10 bases. The CDR3 has 13 residues. From germline, CDR1 is SGHRS and CDR2 YFSETQ. J gave up 10 bases and V 6 bases, and 7 bases lay outside the gene matches. CDR3: CASMSGRAGEQFF. CDR3 bases: TGCGCCAGCATGAGCGGGAGGGCCGGGGAGCAGTTCTTC.

This clone has only a few counts. The chain uses TRBV6-1 and TRBJ1-2, with D perhaps matching TRBD1 (5 bases). The CDR3 totals 15 residues. The ends were cut back, 5 bases at V and 4 bases at J, with 17 bases in the middle. Germline CDR1 and CDR2: MNHNS and SASEGT. Written as DNA, the CDR3 is TGTGCCAGCAGTCAAATTTTGGGGCTGGCCTATGGCTACACCTTC. As protein: CASSQILGLAYGYTF.

The chain combines TRBV6-1 with TRBJ1-5; no reliable D call. The CDR3 length is 13 residues. Deletions cut 3 bases from V and 2 bases from J, with 5 bases between. Germline V gene data show CDR1 as MNHNS and CDR2 as SASEGT. This CDR3 is CASSDHGNQPQHF. The CDR3 DNA follows: TGTGCCAGCAGTGACCATGGCAATCAGCCCCAGCATTTT.

The V call is TRBV10-1, the J call TRBJ2-2; 13 bases match TRBD2. Germline V CDR1 and CDR2: WNHNN, SYGVQD (reference sequence). The trim removed 11 bases at V and 0 bases at J, leaving 3 bases unmatched. The CDR3 length is 15 residues. Written as DNA, the CDR3 is TGCGCCGGGGGACTAGCGGGAACGAACACCGGGGAGCTGTTTTTT. It encodes CAGGLAGTNTGELFF.

The chain carries TRBV6-4 and TRBJ2-3; no reliable D call. The germline V gene encodes CDR1 MRHNA and CDR2 SNTAGT. The CDR3 runs to 10 residues. The V gene lost 8 bases and the J gene lost 5 bases, with 5 bases spanning the gap. The CDR3 sequence is CASSVDTQYF. The CDR3 DNA reads TGTGCCAGCTCGGTAGATACGCAGTATTTT.

The chain combines TRBV6-1 with TRBJ2-7; 9 nucleotides agree with TRBD2. CDR1 MNHNS and CDR2 SASEGT come from the germline V gene. Trimming removed 2 bases from V and 2 bases from J; junction bases left unmatched: 10. CDR3 length equals 17 residues. The CDR3 DNA sequence: TGTGCCAGCAGTGAAAGAACCAGCGGGAGGACCACCTACGAGCAGTACTTC. Translation gives CASSERTSGRTTYEQYF.